The 22 T cell receptor beta chains reported below all come from one sample, sequenced in a study of shared clonotypes between healthy human individuals. Sequencing was performed with immunoSEQ multiplex PCR; in TCRdb, only in-frame clones are kept and a portion is missing. The table has about 2 million clones, about 95% seen once. The naive CD8 population came from CD45RO-negative cells selected for CCR7, without terminally differentiated effector memory CD45RA+ cells. Input material: naive CD8+ T cells sorted from blood. These TCRs come from a man in his late teens or twenties in good health.

The J gene is TRBJ2-7, the V gene TRBV28; D might be TRBD1 (6 bases). Trimming cost V 4 bases and J 5 bases, with 9 bases left between them. Per the germline V gene, CDR1 is MDHEN and CDR2 is SYDVKM. CDR3 length: 12 residues. The CDR3 spells CASSYQGHEQYF. The CDR3 DNA reads TGTGCCAGCAGTTATCAGGGGCACGAGCAGTACTTC.

Of note for this clone: The same CDR3 is also encoded by other DNA sequences in this sample. CDR3 bases: TGTGCCAGTAGTATAGACCTATATAGCAATCAGCCCCAGCATTTT. As protein: CASSIDLYSNQPQHF. This chain connects TRBV19 to TRBJ1-5; D remains unclear. Between the trimmed V and J ends, which lost 0 bases and 0 bases, there was a span of 6 bases. Per germline, CDR1 LNHDA and CDR2 SQIVND (reference sequence). The CDR3 runs to 15 residues. The variable domain in full, with the rest retrieved from reference TRBV19 and TRBJ1-5, is DGGITQSPKYLFRKEGQNVTLSCEQNLNHDAMYWYRQDPGQGLRLIYYSQIVNDFQKGDIAEGYSVSREKKESFPLTVTSAQKNPTAFYLCASSIDLYSNQPQHFGDGTRLSIL.

The chain uses TRBV7-8 and TRBJ1-1, with 11 bases that match TRBD1. The CDR3 consists of 15 residues. Per the germline V gene, CDR1 is SGHVS and CDR2 is FQNEAQ. Trimming took 4 bases from V and 4 from J; bases not matched to a gene: 5. This CDR3 reads CASSWRTGGGTEAFF. As DNA, the CDR3 is TGTGCCAGCAGCTGGCGGACAGGGGGCGGCACTGAAGCTTTCTTT.

A remark on this clone: This CDR3 is also generated by other DNA sequences in the sample. CDR3 residues: CASSQDRSSYNEQFF. Here the CDR3 DNA reads TGCGCCAGCAGCCAAGATCGGAGCTCCTACAATGAGCAGTTCTTC. The chain has TRBV4-3 and TRBJ2-1; unclear D gene. CDR3 size: 15 residues. V lost 0 bases to trimming and J lost 0 bases, with 6 bases between them. The germline gives CDR1 LGHNA, CDR2 YSLEER.

The chain joins TRBV10-2 to TRBJ2-5, with D possibly TRBD1 on 6 matching bases. The ends were cut back, 0 bases at V and 1 base at J, with 9 bases in the middle. The CDR3 is 15 residues long. CDR1 is WSHSY, CDR2 SAAADI, per germline. CDR3 loop: CASSESRGIQETQYF. The CDR3 DNA reads as TGCGCCAGCAGTGAGTCGAGGGGGATCCAAGAGACCCAGTACTTC.

Details on this clone: In the same sample, other DNA sequences code for this CDR3. This rearrangement joins TRBV28 to TRBJ2-2; TRBD1 or TRBD2 may be the D gene (5 bases each). The V end lost 3 bases, the J end lost 5 bases, and 13 bases lay between the germline ends. The CDR3 has 15 amino acids. The germline gives CDR1 MDHEN, CDR2 SYDVKM. The CDR3 nucleotides are TGTGCCAGCAGTTTCCGGGGCCAGAGAACCGGGGAGCTGTTTTTT. Its protein product is CASSFRGQRTGELFF.

This chain connects TRBV4-2 to TRBJ1-5; no clear D gene. Trimming pared 0 bases from V and 7 bases from J, leaving 10 bases between. This CDR3 is built from 14 residues. The germline V gene has CDR1 LGHNA and CDR2 YNFKEQ. The CDR3 sequence is CASSQDFQLQPQHF. CDR3 coding DNA: TGTGCCAGCAGCCAAGACTTTCAGTTGCAGCCCCAGCATTTT.

The chain combines TRBV5-6 with TRBJ1-1; D gene ambiguous. V was pared by 2 bases and J by 1 base, with 9 bases between. The CDR3 spans 14 residues. Germline CDR1 is SGHDT and CDR2 is YYEEEE. The CDR3 sequence: CASSFLQENTEAFF. Written as DNA, the CDR3 is TGTGCCAGCAGCTTCCTCCAGGAGAACACTGAAGCTTTCTTT.

This chain uses TRBV7-9 with TRBJ1-4; D is uncertain. CDR3 size: 13 residues. Germline values: CDR1 SEHNR, CDR2 FQNEAQ (reference sequence). The V end lost 1 base, the J end lost 5 bases, and 5 bases lay between the germline ends. The CDR3, as DNA: TGTGCCAGCAGCTTAGTTCAGAATGAAAAACTGTTTTTT. It translates to CASSLVQNEKLFF.

V gene TRBV2 combines with J gene TRBJ1-6; 11 bases match TRBD1. In germline, CDR1 is SNHLY, CDR2 FYNNEI. This CDR3 region has 15 residues. The V and J ends lost 3 bases and 10 bases, in that order; junction bases with no gene match: 5. CDR3 nucleotide sequence: TGTGCCAGCAGTGATGCGGGACAGGGGGAGTCACCCCTCCACTTT. Protein sequence: CASSDAGQGESPLHF.

The CDR3 here is CASSPSESSYNSPLHF. For the CDR3, the DNA is TGTGCCAGCAGCCCCAGCGAGAGCTCCTATAATTCACCCCTCCACTTT. V is TRBV7-9 and J is TRBJ1-6; D is uncertain. The V and J ends lost 5 bases and 0 bases respectively, with 11 bases between them. CDR3 size: 16 residues. Germline lookup yields CDR1 SEHNR and CDR2 FQNEAQ (reference sequence).

In regard to this clone: A clone one base away is much larger, so this may be a read error. The identical CDR3 is also encoded by other nucleotide sequences in the sample. The chain is built from TRBV7-3 and TRBJ2-2, with no clear D. V gave up 5 bases and J gave up 4 bases, with 2 bases separating them. CDR1 is SGHTA, CDR2 FQGTGA, per germline. The CDR3 has 11 residues. The CDR3 DNA is TGTGCCAGCAGCCTCACCGGGGAGCTGTTTTTT. Translating it yields CASSLTGELFF.

This clone was detected once. The chain combines TRBV30 with TRBJ2-1; TRBD1 aligns across 11 bases. V lost 8 bases, J lost 8 bases, and 17 bases stayed unmatched. This CDR3 spans 16 amino acids. The germline V gene encodes CDR1 GTSNPN and CDR2 SVGIG (reference sequence). The CDR3 nucleotides read TGTGCCGCCTGGGCCGACGGGACAGGGGGAAGGTATGAGCAGTTCTTC. Amino acid sequence: CAAWADGTGGRYEQFF. Looking up the rest from reference TRBV30 and TRBJ2-1 gives the full variable domain: SQTIHQWPATLVQPVGSPLSLECTVEGTSNPNLYWYRQAAGRGLQLLFYSVGIGQISSEVPQNLSASRPQDRQFILSSKKLLLSDSGFYLCAAWADGTGGRYEQFFGPGTRLTVL.

The chain carries TRBV11-2 and TRBJ2-7; 9 bases map to TRBD2. Germline trimming cut 0 bases from V and 4 bases from J; bases unmatched to any gene: 4. CDR1 is SGHAT and CDR2 is FQNNGV in the germline V gene. This CDR3 spans 15 amino acids. CDR3: CASSLDSSGVYEQYF. For the CDR3, the DNA is TGTGCCAGCAGCTTAGATTCTAGCGGGGTATACGAGCAGTACTTC.

This clone occurred once. The chain carries TRBV6-6 and TRBJ2-7; a possible D gene is TRBD2 (5 bases). Germline V gene sequence: CDR1 MNHNY, CDR2 SVGAGI (reference sequence). The CDR3 has 15 amino acids. Trimming removed 2 bases from V and 3 bases from J, with 14 bases in between. This CDR3 reads CASSYIAGGFYEQYF. In DNA, the CDR3 is TGTGCCAGCAGTTACATCGCAGGAGGTTTCTACGAGCAGTACTTC.

This rearrangement joins TRBV5-1 to TRBJ1-1, with 8 bases that match TRBD1. This CDR3 has 14 amino acids. V dropped 4 bases and J dropped 4; count of bases not matched to a gene: 6. The germline gives CDR1 SGHRS, CDR2 YFSETQ. The CDR3 region has the DNA TGCGCCAGCAGCGGGAACACAGGGGGCACTGAAGCTTTCTTT. Translation: CASSGNTGGTEAFF.

In the case of this clone: This same CDR3 is encoded by further DNA sequences in the sample. The chain has TRBV27 and TRBJ2-7, with 7 positions matching TRBD2. In germline, CDR1 is MNHEY, CDR2 SMNVEV (reference sequence). V lost 5 bases, J lost 2 bases, and 6 bases stayed unmatched. This CDR3 has 14 residues. DNA of the CDR3: TGTGCCAGCAGTCCGGGTCTAGCGGCCTACGAGCAGTACTTC. Translated: CASSPGLAAYEQYF.

This chain joins TRBV20-1 and TRBJ2-1; D is unresolved. There are 10 residues in the CDR3. The V end was cut by 5 bases, the J end by 7 bases, with 6 bases between. CDR1 DFQATT and CDR2 SNEGSKA come from the germline V gene (reference sequence). The CDR3 sequence: CSAHDNEQFF. The CDR3 DNA reads as TGCAGTGCTCACGATAATGAGCAGTTCTTC.

The CDR3 sequence: CASSPLARVGRTGELFF. CDR3 nucleotides: TGTGCCAGCAGTCCCTTGGCCCGGGTAGGCCGCACCGGGGAGCTGTTTTTT. The chain uses TRBV27 and TRBJ2-2; D gene unclear. Germline V lookup: CDR1 MNHEY, CDR2 SMNVEV (reference sequence). V lost 5 bases and J lost 4, with 20 bases in between. The CDR3 length is 17 residues.

The chain is built from TRBV11-2 and TRBJ2-2; 8 nucleotides match TRBD1. Germline CDR1 SGHAT, CDR2 FQNNGV. The CDR3 has 16 amino acids. J gave up 3 bases and V 5 bases, and 8 bases lay outside the gene matches. CDR3 loop: CASSPGQGRDTGELFF. CDR3 sequence (DNA): TGTGCCAGCAGCCCCGGACAGGGTAGGGACACCGGGGAGCTGTTTTTT.

The chain has TRBV5-4 and TRBJ2-3, with 7 nucleotides matching TRBD2. Germline V gives CDR1 SGHNT, CDR2 YYREEE (reference sequence). The CDR3 runs 16 residues. Trimming cost V 3 bases and J 4 bases; bases outside gene matches: 11. CDR3: CASSSRGDPKPDTQYF. DNA for the CDR3: TGTGCCAGCAGCTCCCGGGGGGACCCCAAGCCAGATACGCAGTATTTT.

The CDR3 nucleotides read TGTGCCAGCAGCCCATACAACCGCCGCTCCTACGAGCAGTACTTC. Residues: CASSPYNRRSYEQYF. The V gene is TRBV11-2, the J gene TRBJ2-5; D uncertain. The end of the DNA is better explained by TRBJ2-7, so the J call may be wrong. Germline values: CDR1 SGHAT, CDR2 FQNNGV. This CDR3 has 15 amino acids.